One TCR beta chain is described in this entry. Its antigen is currently unknown. V gave up 7 bases and J gave up 4 bases, with 10 bases separating them. The CDR3 loop spans 11 amino acids. Germline assignment: CDR1 DFQATT and CDR2 SNEGSKA (reference sequence). The data stem from a study of cytomegalovirus exposure and HLA in healthy donors. Study-wide context: HLA-typed donors were the source of 83 million or so unique TCRs, which an early data release held.

The PCR made use of 60 Vbeta and 13 Jbeta primers. Original handling: Unique TCR beta chains totaled roughly 80 million in a later count, with roughly 11 million of them shared. Profiled with immunoSEQ multiplex PCR; TCRdb holds only in-frame clones, not every one. From that table come the V and J calls and clone size; the DNA was used to work out D and trimming. The data hold approximately 200,000 clones, with approximately 79% observed a single time. Findings of the study overall: Cytomegalovirus association was assigned to more than 150 TCR beta chains. Evidence from a later analysis indicated that most CMV-associated TCR beta chains looked HLA-restricted.

The chain is built from TRBV20-1 and TRBJ2-5, with D uncertain. The receptor was derived from a man younger than 35 in good health and CMV-seronegative. The specimen sequenced was PBMCs. CDR3 amino acids: CSGLVRETQYF. The CDR3, as DNA: TGCAGTGGGCTAGTTAGAGAGACCCAGTACTTC.